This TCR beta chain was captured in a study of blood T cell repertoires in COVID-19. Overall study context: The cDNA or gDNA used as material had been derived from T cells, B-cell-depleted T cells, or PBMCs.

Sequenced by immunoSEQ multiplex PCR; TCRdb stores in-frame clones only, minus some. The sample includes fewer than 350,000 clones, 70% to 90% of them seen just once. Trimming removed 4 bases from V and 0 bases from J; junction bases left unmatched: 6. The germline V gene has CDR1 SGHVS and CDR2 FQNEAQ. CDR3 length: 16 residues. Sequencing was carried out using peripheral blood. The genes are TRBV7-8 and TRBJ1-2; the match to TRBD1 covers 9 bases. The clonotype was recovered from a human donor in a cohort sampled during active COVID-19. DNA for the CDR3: TGTGCCAGCAGCTCCCTGGGACAGGGAGCTAACTATGGCTACACCTTC. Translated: CASSSLGQGANYGYTF.